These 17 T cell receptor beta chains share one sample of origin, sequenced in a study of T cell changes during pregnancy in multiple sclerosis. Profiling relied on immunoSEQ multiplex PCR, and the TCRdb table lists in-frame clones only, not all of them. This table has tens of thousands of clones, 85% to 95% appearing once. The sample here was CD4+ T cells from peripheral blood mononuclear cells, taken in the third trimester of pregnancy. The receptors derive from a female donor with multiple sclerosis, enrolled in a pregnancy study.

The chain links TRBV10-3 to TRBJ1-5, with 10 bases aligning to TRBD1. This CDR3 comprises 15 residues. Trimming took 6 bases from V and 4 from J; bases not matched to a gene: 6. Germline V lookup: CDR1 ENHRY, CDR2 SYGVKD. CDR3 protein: CAIREGQGSNQPQHF. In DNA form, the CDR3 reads TGTGCCATCAGAGAGGGACAGGGGAGTAATCAGCCCCAGCATTTT.

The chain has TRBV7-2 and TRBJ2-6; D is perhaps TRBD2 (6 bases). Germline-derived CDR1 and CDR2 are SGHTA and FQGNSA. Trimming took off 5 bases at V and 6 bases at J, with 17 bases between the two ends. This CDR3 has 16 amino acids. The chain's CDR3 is CASSVLSGLVANVLTF. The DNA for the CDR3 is TGTGCCAGCAGCGTCCTCAGCGGGCTCGTGGCCAACGTCCTGACTTTC.

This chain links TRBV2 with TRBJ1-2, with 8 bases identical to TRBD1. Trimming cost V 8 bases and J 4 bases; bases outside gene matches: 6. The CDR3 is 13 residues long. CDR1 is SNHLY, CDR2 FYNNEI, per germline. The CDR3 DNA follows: TGTGCCAGCGCAGGACAGGGAGGCTATGGCTACACCTTC. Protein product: CASAGQGGYGYTF.

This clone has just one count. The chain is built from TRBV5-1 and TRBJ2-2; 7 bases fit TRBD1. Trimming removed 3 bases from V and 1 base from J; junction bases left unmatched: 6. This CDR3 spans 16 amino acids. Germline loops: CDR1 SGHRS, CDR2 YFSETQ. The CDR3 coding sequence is TGCGCCAGCAGCTACCGGACAGGAGAGAACACCGGGGAGCTGTTTTTT. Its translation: CASSYRTGENTGELFF.

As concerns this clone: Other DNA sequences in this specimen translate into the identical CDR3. CDR3 amino acids: CASSPGGTGELFF. CDR3 in DNA: TGTGCCAGCAGCCCGGGGGGCACCGGGGAGCTGTTTTTT. The gene calls are TRBV7-3 and TRBJ2-2, with 7 bases identical to TRBD2. Germline loops: CDR1 SGHTA, CDR2 FQGTGA. V shed 5 bases and J 4 bases; nucleotides not matched to a gene: 1. The CDR3 has 13 residues.

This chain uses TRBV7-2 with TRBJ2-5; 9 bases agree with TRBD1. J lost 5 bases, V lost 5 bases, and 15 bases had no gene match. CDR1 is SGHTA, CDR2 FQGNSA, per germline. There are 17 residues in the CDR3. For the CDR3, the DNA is TGTGCCAGCAGCCTACGGACAGGGGCCTTGACTTTGGAGACCCAGTACTTC. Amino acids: CASSLRTGALTLETQYF.

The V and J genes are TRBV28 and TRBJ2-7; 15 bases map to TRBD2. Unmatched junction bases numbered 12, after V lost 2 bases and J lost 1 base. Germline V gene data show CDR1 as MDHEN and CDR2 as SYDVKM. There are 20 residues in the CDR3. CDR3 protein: CASSLPFGLAGGPRSYEQYF. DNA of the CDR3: TGTGCCAGCAGTTTACCTTTTGGACTAGCGGGAGGGCCTAGATCCTACGAGCAGTACTTC.

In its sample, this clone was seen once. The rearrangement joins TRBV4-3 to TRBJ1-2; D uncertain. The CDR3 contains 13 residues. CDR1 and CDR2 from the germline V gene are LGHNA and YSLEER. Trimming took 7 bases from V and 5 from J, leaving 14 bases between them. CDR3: CASTGPGGYGYTF. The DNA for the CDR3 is TGCGCCAGCACCGGCCCCGGCGGGTATGGCTACACCTTC.

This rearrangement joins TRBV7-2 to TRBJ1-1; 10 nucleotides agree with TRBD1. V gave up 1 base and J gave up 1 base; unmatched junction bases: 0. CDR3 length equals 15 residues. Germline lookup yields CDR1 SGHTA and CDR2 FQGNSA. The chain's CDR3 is CASSLGQGANTEAFF. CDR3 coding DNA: TGTGCCAGCAGCTTAGGACAGGGGGCGAACACTGAAGCTTTCTTT.

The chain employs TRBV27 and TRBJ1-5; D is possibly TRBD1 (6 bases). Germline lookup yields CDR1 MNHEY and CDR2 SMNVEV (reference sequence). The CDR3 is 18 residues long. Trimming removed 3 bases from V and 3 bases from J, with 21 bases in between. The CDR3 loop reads CASSFNSPGAFPNQPQHF. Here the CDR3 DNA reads TGTGCCAGCAGTTTTAATTCGCCAGGGGCATTCCCCAATCAGCCCCAGCATTTT.

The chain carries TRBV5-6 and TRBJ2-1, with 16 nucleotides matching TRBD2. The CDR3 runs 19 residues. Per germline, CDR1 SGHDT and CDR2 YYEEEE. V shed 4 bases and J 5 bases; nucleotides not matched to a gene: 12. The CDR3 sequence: CASSGTGTSGRAEDNEQFF. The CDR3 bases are TGTGCCAGCAGCGGTACCGGGACTAGCGGGAGGGCCGAGGACAATGAGCAGTTCTTC.

CDR3 DNA: TGTGCCAGCAGTGGCACAGGTTATCAGCCCCAGCATTTT. Protein: CASSGTGYQPQHF. This chain uses TRBV6-1 with TRBJ1-5; D might be TRBD1 (5 bases). CDR3 length: 13 amino acids. The V gene's germline CDR1 is MNHNS and CDR2 SASEGT. The germline V and J ends were trimmed by 4 bases and 5 bases, with 9 bases remaining between them.

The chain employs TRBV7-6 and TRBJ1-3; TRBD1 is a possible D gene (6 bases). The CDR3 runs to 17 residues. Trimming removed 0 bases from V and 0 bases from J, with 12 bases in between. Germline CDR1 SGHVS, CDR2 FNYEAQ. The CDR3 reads CASSLAGGPLSGNTIYF. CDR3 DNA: TGTGCCAGCAGCTTAGCTGGGGGCCCCCTCTCTGGAAACACCATATATTTT.

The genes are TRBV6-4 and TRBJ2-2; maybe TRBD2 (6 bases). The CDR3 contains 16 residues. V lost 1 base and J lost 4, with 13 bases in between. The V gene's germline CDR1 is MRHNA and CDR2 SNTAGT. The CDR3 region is CASSDLGGRPTGELFF. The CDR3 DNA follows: TGTGCCAGCAGTGACTTAGGAGGGCGGCCCACCGGGGAGCTGTTTTTT.

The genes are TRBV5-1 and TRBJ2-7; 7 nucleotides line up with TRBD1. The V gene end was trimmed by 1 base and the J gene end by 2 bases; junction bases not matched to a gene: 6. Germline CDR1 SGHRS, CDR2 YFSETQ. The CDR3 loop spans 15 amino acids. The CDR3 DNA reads TGCGCCAGCAGCTTGCCGACAGGGATACCCTACGAGCAGTACTTC. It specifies CASSLPTGIPYEQYF.

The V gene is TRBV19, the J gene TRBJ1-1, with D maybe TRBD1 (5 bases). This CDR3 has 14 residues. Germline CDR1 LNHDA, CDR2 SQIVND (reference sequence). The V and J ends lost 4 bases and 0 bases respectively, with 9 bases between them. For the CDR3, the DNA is TGTGCCAGTAGTAGAACAGGACTGAACACTGAAGCTTTCTTT. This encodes CASSRTGLNTEAFF.

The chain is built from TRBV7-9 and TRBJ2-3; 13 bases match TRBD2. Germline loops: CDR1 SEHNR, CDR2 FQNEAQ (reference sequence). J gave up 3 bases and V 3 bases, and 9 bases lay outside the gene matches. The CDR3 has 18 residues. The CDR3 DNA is TGTGCCAGCAGCTTCGGTACTAGCGGGAGGGCCGTAACAGATACGCAGTATTTT. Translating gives CASSFGTSGRAVTDTQYF.